This section outlines one T cell receptor beta chain sequence together with its context. What antigen it recognizes has not been identified. No base qualities exist here, and no much larger clone lies one base off it. To prepare the library, the immunoSEQ multiplex PCR assay was applied. For the multiplex PCR, a mixture combining 60 forward primers for TCR Vbeta segments and 13 reverse primers for TCR Jbeta segments was used. The CDR3 region of rearranged TCR beta genes was amplified from genomic DNA with a multiplex PCR assay. Amplified TCR beta libraries were sequenced as 87-base-pair reads on the Illumina HiSeq System. The paper's processing steps were these. In a later analysis, tens of millions of unique TCR beta chains were counted across the 500 to 700 repertoires, and around 11 million of these chains were shared by at least two donors. Raw reads were error-corrected and collapsed into unique sequences with a nearest-neighbor algorithm that merged closely related sequences to remove PCR and sequencing errors. V, D and J gene segments were assigned by aligning CDR3 sequences to IMGT reference sequences. For a sequence to be retained, at least a six-nucleotide match to both a V gene segment and a J gene segment was required. A rearrangement was called productive if the CDR3 had no stop codons and remained in frame with V and J, and every other rearrangement was called non-productive. Following IMGT convention, CDR3 was defined as the stretch from the second conserved V-encoded cysteine up to the conserved J-encoded phenylalanine. In an earlier analysis of some 550 of the donors, sequences lacking an unambiguous match to a single V gene segment were excluded. In an earlier analysis of 587 of the donors, V segments were called functional above 56.7% productive rearrangements and were called segregating when the between-donor standard deviation exceeded 5%. A statistical classification framework was built to diagnose cytomegalovirus status from the catalog of TCR beta chain sequences. In a later analysis, V and J genes were assigned by comparing TCR nucleotide sequences against IMGT/GENE-DB human TR gene sequences. In a later analysis, CDR3 sequences and most-parsimonious VDJ recombination scenarios were assigned using the TCRdist pipeline. In a later analysis, every TCR beta chain was defined by the combination of its CDR3 amino acid sequence and its V-gene family, and reads without a unique V-gene family were dropped. To address suspected cross-contamination and a sequencing artifact, a later analysis removed roughly 580 highly shared, low-generation-probability nucleotide sequences. In a later analysis, a clonal expansion index was calculated for each public chain from normalized within-repertoire ranks of inferred template counts. In a later analysis, generation probabilities were computed using a VDJ recombination model fitted to out-of-frame rearrangements, and the results were checked against IGoR. Hypergeometric tests were used in a later analysis to score TCR-TCR, TCR-HLA and TCR-CMV co-occurrence, with a repertoire-size bias correction applied to the TCR pairs. A later analysis estimated false discovery rates by permuting HLA or CMV assignments 20 times. A later analysis grouped co-occurring TCRs with DBSCAN, adding TCRdist sequence similarity when clustering within HLA-allele-positive subsets. For co-occurrence clustering, repertoires with fewer than 30,000 or more than 120,000 public chains were excluded, along with about five repertoires with anomalous nucleotide sharing. In its TCRdb copy, this immuneACCESS table keeps in-frame sequences only and misses some clones. Where compared with another copy, unresolved V genes explain less than half of these, and the others have no known cause. V and J calls and clone size are given by that table; D and trimming were obtained from the DNA. The sample table shows roughly 200,000 clones, and approximately 84% are seen once. The top ten constitute about 0.58% of the sample.

The cohort consisted of approximately 670 healthy bone marrow donors. All cohort members were sampled while nominally healthy, although unrecorded immune exposures were likely present. The donor was CMV seronegative and was included in the group of hundreds of seronegative cohort members. Each donor provided a peripheral blood sample, and peripheral blood mononuclear cells were used for TCR beta sequencing. Genomic DNA extraction from the blood cell samples was performed with the Qiagen DNeasy Blood Extraction Kit. This entry is derived from a study of cytomegalovirus exposure and HLA in healthy donors (dated by TCRdb to the late 2010s). About the study as a whole: In an earlier analysis of roughly 590 of the donors, approximately 300 Gb of sequence data and about 110 million unique TCR beta sequences from about 179 million T cells were reported. About 280 gigabases of sequencing data and 70 million to 95 million unique TCR sequences made up an early release that covered roughly 670 HLA-typed donors. Among the roughly 400 genotyped donors, around 81% belonged to the genetic ancestry cluster associated with self-reported Caucasian donors. The aim of the study was to test whether cataloging public T cell receptors could identify signatures of past pathogen exposure. Using immunosequencing, the study profiled T cell repertoires from around 670 subjects and related those repertoires to cytomegalovirus serostatus. A separate validation cohort of 100 to 150 different subjects was used in addition to the approximately 670-subject first cohort. To predict cytomegalovirus infection status, the study brought together high-throughput TCR immunosequencing, statistical association of individual TCRs with disease status, and machine learning. In a later analysis, previously published TCR beta repertoires from roughly 710 donors were re-analyzed and high-resolution HLA genotyping was added so that TCR occurrence patterns could be studied. In the later analysis, no new phenotypic data were used to find candidate immune exposures; instead, reliance was placed on TCR beta sequences and their occurrence across donors. An earlier analysis of about 620 of the donors applied high-throughput TCR beta sequencing to assess whether each TCR beta V gene segment acted as functional or pseudogenic. Donor age, sex, ethnicity and CMV serostatus were compiled alongside the repertoire data. Genome-wide SNP genotypes for about 65% of the 666 donors were used in a later genetic analysis, which treated that subset as a discovery cohort. Every repertoire in the discovery cohort had been generated on one and the same sequencing platform. Both class I and class II loci were covered by HLA typing, at four-digit resolution. Typing coverage varied by locus: roughly 629-630 donors for A, B, C, DRB1 and DQB1; roughly 500 for DQA1; about 570 for DPA1; under 490 for DPB1. Five DR-DQ haplotypes were treated as single units for association and clustering because of strong linkage in the cohort. Among approximately 370 genotyped donors of the cohort, an average of roughly 230,000 unique TCR beta nucleotide sequences was sequenced per donor, of which 15% to 20% were non-productive. Study-wide conclusions, independent of this receptor: The presence/absence analyses assumed that sequencing depth was roughly uniform across donors, and that assumption may not be true. A cluster of highly shared sequence variants was judged likely to represent a technical artifact of the sequencing pipeline. In a later analysis, the rate of TCR association differed among HLA loci, with DRB1 alleles having the most associated TCRs and HLA-C alleles having the fewest. Because the 87-base-pair reads could not distinguish some IMGT-functional V segments, including TRBV6-2 and TRBV6-3, those segments were excluded. In a later analysis, HLA-associated TCR beta chains were found to be more clonally expanded and to have lower generation probabilities than equally common non-associated chains. The classifier was reported to diagnose cytomegalovirus status with high specificity and sensitivity in both the original cohort and the validation cohort. Correlated functional status among segregating V segments might be attributable to linkage disequilibrium, but an unknown experimental factor could not be ruled out. An earlier analysis of around 600 of the donors showed that most TCR beta V segments appeared in productive rearrangements either about 87% or about 30% of the time, which broadly matched IMGT annotations. Because HLA typing was unavailable for some donors at each locus, only the typed subset was used in association tests. A total of about 150 TCR beta chains were listed by the study as associated with cytomegalovirus. In a later analysis, most CMV-associated TCR beta chains were found to appear HLA-restricted, with HLA associations seemingly driven largely by CMV exposure. When HLA alleles, especially DR and DQ, strongly co-occurred, TCR associations were difficult to assign to individual alleles. In a later genetic analysis, fewer N-insertions in productive TCRs were reported among donors in an Asian-associated ancestry cluster than the roughly 640-donor mean. In this cohort, only TCR beta chains were sequenced, and detectable features were limited by the absence of alpha or paired-chain data. In a later analysis, about 16,000 TCR beta sequences were associated with specific HLA alleles at a false discovery rate of 0.05. A later genetic analysis associated a missense DCLRE1C variant with V-gene and J-gene trimming of TCR beta chains, and an independent cohort replicated the association. According to a later analysis, parvovirus B19, influenza, CMV and Epstein-Barr virus appeared linked to several top co-occurrence clusters. While some public TCRs were present in many individuals, most TCR sequences turned up only very rarely across donors. In vitro tests confirmed that a few of the cytomegalovirus-associated TCR beta chains recognize cytomegalovirus antigens. A further reported finding was that TCR beta sequences accurately predicted the HLA-A and HLA-B alleles for most subjects in the first cohort. The authors suggested that the approach could potentially be generalized to other disease states and immunological phenotypes. For the cohort, immune exposure information was limited to CMV serostatus. Some 16 rarely observed V segments, including chromosome 9 orphons, were excluded from the earlier analysis of a few hundred of the donors because counts were too low.

Germline trimming: 8 bases from V, 10 bases from J; junction bases outside gene matches: 11. The CDR3, from cysteine to phenylalanine, totals 15 residues. Left in the record is the CDR3 DNA by itself, 45 bases read in frame from the first base. CDR1 and CDR2 are drawn from the germline V gene (reference sequence): SEHNR, FQNEAQ. Sequencing used PBMCs. The clonotype originates from a woman between 40 and 50 years old in good health and CMV-seronegative. Recombination joined TRBV7-9 with TRBJ2-1; TRBD2 lines up with 13 middle nucleotides. CDR3 reads: CASHPGTSGESEQFF. The nucleotide sequence reads TGTGCCAGCCACCCCGGGACTAGCGGGGAGTCGGAGCAGTTCTTC.